The entry below gives a single TCR beta chain sequence along with its context. The sample belongs to a study of blood T cell repertoires in COVID-19. Across the whole study: Samples of COVID-19 (acute and convalescent) were obtained from the United States, Italy and Spain.

The CDR3 is 14 residues long. Germline CDR1 SQVTM, CDR2 ANQGSEA. Trimming shortened V by 6 bases and J by 0 bases, and 14 bases separated the two germline ends. This table comes from immunoSEQ multiplex PCR, and its TCRdb copy is limited to in-frame clones, with some not included. Of under 65,000 clones listed, more than 60% were seen once; the top ten hold 11% to 15%. The sample was peripheral blood. This clonotype originated in a woman aged 70-85 years with acute or convalescent COVID-19. The gene calls are TRBV29-1 and TRBJ1-1; D is perhaps TRBD1 (6 bases). The DNA for the CDR3 is TGCAGCGTAACTTTGGACAGAATGAACACTGAAGCTTTCTTT. Encoded protein: CSVTLDRMNTEAFF.